This TCR beta chain is from a study of untreated major depressive disorder (dated by TCRdb to 2016 to 2019). Background for the entire study: The study was a cross-sectional case-control comparison of T cell phenotype and TCR repertoire between antidepressant-free major depressive disorder patients and individually matched non-depressed controls. Differences in Vbeta 5.1, Vbeta 11 and Vbeta 22 usage observed by flow cytometry in the whole cohort were followed up by sequencing. General study outcomes and caveats: In the sequencing data, TRBV25-01 and TRBV02-01 usage matched the flow-cytometry pattern without reaching statistical significance. For the sequencing comparisons, one-tailed planned tests were applied to only three Vbeta families that had been selected in advance. Because of the strict matching and exclusion criteria, the study sample was comparatively small, which limits how generalizable the findings are. In every sequenced subject, all of the top five TRBV05-01 clones were private clones. In CD4+ T cells, sequencing confirmed that depressed patients used TRBV05-01 (Vbeta 5.1) more than controls did, with a one-tailed test giving p = 0.040.

The CDR3 numbers 13 residues from cysteine through phenylalanine. Kept here is only the CDR3 DNA, which spans 39 bases and is read in frame from base 1. V is reduced by 6 bases and J by 0 bases, leaving a spacing of 9 bases between them. CDR1 and CDR2 are read off the germline V gene as MDHEN and SYDVKM. In regard to this clone: Its specific antigen is unknown. No base quality information exists; no much larger clone differs at one position.

The Qiagen DNeasy Blood and Tissue Kit was used to extract total genomic DNA from the purified CD4+ T cells. Amplification and sequencing of the TCRbeta CDR3 region, as defined according to IMGT, were carried out with immunoSEQ immunosequencing protocols. The paper's data handling went like this. Raw sequence data were preprocessed by the immunoSEQ service for PCR and sequencing error correction. The sequence data were imported into the immunoSEQ Analyzer and were further analyzed using VDJtools v1.0.7. Patient-control differences were tested with the paired Wilcoxon signed-rank test. Drawn from immuneACCESS, this table holds only the in-frame rearrangements with V and J called that TCRdb kept. Clones are partly lost; checked studies trace under half to an unresolved V gene and leave the rest unexplained. Clonal size and the V and J genes are those of that table, whereas D and trimming came from the DNA. This sample has about 27,000 clones in its table, and roughly nine tenths of those were observed once. The ten largest clonotypes hold roughly 0.72% of the sample.

Every depressed patient was matched in pairs with a non-depressed control on sex, age, current smoking status and body mass index. European descent was reported for all participants. Patients had a DSM-IV diagnosis of major depressive disorder with a Hamilton Rating Scale for Depression score of at least 18. For at least 8 weeks before enrollment, patients had taken no psychiatric medication of any kind, antidepressants included. Among the patients, depression severity spanned the moderate-to-severe range. All participants were excluded for major medical conditions, Axis I/II comorbidities, regular medication or illicit drug use, or drinking over 100 g alcohol weekly. About 29 ml of peripheral blood was collected into EDTA tubes from each participant. Using the BD IMag Human CD4 T Lymphocyte Enrichment Set, CD4+ T cells were purified from thawed PBMCs via magnetic negative selection. Flow cytometry confirmed that the CD4+ enrichment method typically gave around 95% purity. A subgroup of about five case-control pairs, selected blind to chemokine receptor expression and flow-cytometric repertoire skewing results, was subjected to TCRbeta sequencing. All blood samples were drawn in the morning at 8:00 a.m., and PBMCs were separated by Ficoll-Hypaque gradient centrifugation. Until being assayed, PBMCs were kept in liquid nitrogen after cryopreservation by gradual cooling to -80 degrees C.

The rearrangement combines TRBV28 with TRBJ2-7; the D gene is perhaps TRBD1 or TRBD2, as each covers 5 bases. The receptor comes from a woman aged 25-40 years with major depressive disorder. Material: CD4+ T cells from PBMCs. This receptor carries the CDR3 CASSGTPSYEQYF. The DNA reads as follows: TGTGCCAGCAGCGGGACGCCCTCCTACGAGCAGTACTTC.